One and the same sample provided the 13 T cell receptor beta chains below, sequenced in a study of technical replicates of blood from several donors. The method was immunoSEQ multiplex PCR; TCRdb's version includes in-frame clones alone and lacks a portion of them. The sample yields almost 90,000 clones, 85% to 95% seen once. Sequencing was performed on T cells isolated from PBMCs. The receptors derive from a human donor in good health.

The chain is built from TRBV10-3 and TRBJ2-5, with D perhaps matching TRBD2 (6 bases). The CDR3 has 12 residues. Germline CDR1 is ENHRY and CDR2 is SYGVKD. The V end lost 6 bases, the J end lost 7 bases, and 12 bases lay between the germline ends. For the CDR3, the DNA is TGTGCCATCAGGGGGGACTCCGGGACCCAGTACTTC. Its translation: CAIRGDSGTQYF.

The V gene is TRBV5-4, the J gene TRBJ2-7; tentative D call: TRBD2 (6 bases). The length of the CDR3 is 16 residues. The V gene's germline CDR1 is SGHNT and CDR2 YYREEE (reference sequence). V was trimmed by 2 bases and J by 1 base, leaving 16 bases between them. CDR3 bases: TGTGCCAGCAGCTTTTTTCTCCGGGACTCTTCCTACGAGCAGTACTTC. It is translated as CASSFFLRDSSYEQYF.

The V gene is TRBV2, the J gene TRBJ2-4; D is uncertain. CDR1 SNHLY and CDR2 FYNNEI come from the germline V gene. The CDR3 is 14 residues long. The ends were cut back, 5 bases at V and 2 bases at J, with 10 bases in the middle. The CDR3 DNA is TGTGCCAGCAGTTTGAGTTCATCCAAAAACATTCAGTACTTC. This gives the protein CASSLSSSKNIQYF.

The V and J genes are TRBV27 and TRBJ2-7; the match to TRBD1 covers 7 bases. CDR1 and CDR2 from the germline V gene are MNHEY and SMNVEV (reference sequence). The V segment lost 6 bases and the J segment 0 bases; nucleotides outside the gene matches: 8. The CDR3 contains 15 residues. This CDR3 is CASRTYRDSSYEQYF. In DNA, the CDR3 is TGTGCCAGCAGAACCTACCGGGACAGCTCCTACGAGCAGTACTTC.

The J gene is TRBJ1-4, the V gene TRBV7-3; the D gene is possibly TRBD1 (5 bases). Per germline, CDR1 SGHTA and CDR2 FQGTGA. The CDR3 has 15 amino acids. The V end lost 0 bases, the J end lost 3 bases, and 8 bases lay between the germline ends. The CDR3 sequence: CASSLTGGANEKLFF. Written as DNA, the CDR3 is TGTGCCAGCAGCTTAACGGGGGGAGCTAATGAAAAACTGTTTTTT.

The chain couples TRBV5-1 to TRBJ2-3, with D tentatively TRBD1 (5 bases). This CDR3 spans 16 amino acids. V was shortened by 4 bases and J by 0 bases, with 15 bases between the two germline ends. Germline CDR1 and CDR2: SGHRS and YFSETQ. The CDR3 is CASSIPTEASTDTQYF. In DNA form, the CDR3 reads TGCGCCAGCAGCATCCCGACAGAGGCTAGCACAGATACGCAGTATTTT. The full variable domain, with the rest looked up from reference TRBV5-1 and TRBJ2-3, is KAGVTQTPRYLIKTRGQQVTLSCSPISGHRSVSWYQQTPGQGLQFLFEYFSETQRNKGNFPGRFSGRQFSNSRSEMNVSTLELGDSALYLCASSIPTEASTDTQYFGPGTRLTVL.

CDR3 amino acids: CASSWDRQFSGNTIYF. Here the CDR3 DNA reads TGTGCCAGCAGTTGGGACAGGCAATTCTCTGGAAACACCATATATTTT. This rearrangement joins TRBV28 to TRBJ1-3, with 8 positions matching TRBD1. Germline CDR1 reads MDHEN; CDR2 reads SYDVKM. The CDR3 contains 16 residues. V gave up 4 bases and J gave up 0 bases; unmatched junction bases: 5.

The rearrangement uses TRBV5-8 and TRBJ1-5; TRBD1 is a possible D gene (5 bases). The CDR3 loop spans 15 amino acids. Trimming took off 1 base at V and 2 bases at J, with 10 bases between the two ends. Germline V gene data show CDR1 as SGHTS and CDR2 as YDEGEE. The CDR3 DNA reads as TGTGCCAGCAGCTTGAGGGGCTTGGGCAATCAGCCCCAGCATTTT. Residues: CASSLRGLGNQPQHF.

This chain joins TRBV4-1 and TRBJ2-4; 13 bases line up with TRBD2. The V segment lost 4 bases and the J segment 0 bases; nucleotides outside the gene matches: 12. This CDR3 region has 20 residues. Germline lookup yields CDR1 MGHRA and CDR2 YSYEKL. The CDR3 DNA follows: TGCGCCAGCAGCCTGGGGGACGGACTAGCGGGAGAGAGAGCCAAAAACATTCAGTACTTC. Its protein product is CASSLGDGLAGERAKNIQYF.

The chain links TRBV30 to TRBJ1-1; D not resolved. Trimming removed 3 bases from V and 1 base from J, with 21 bases in between. This CDR3 is built from 17 residues. CDR1 and CDR2 (germline): GTSNPN, SVGIG (reference sequence). The CDR3 nucleotides read TGTGCCTGGAGCCACGACCCCTCCCGGGAAGGGAACACTGAAGCTTTCTTT. Its protein is CAWSHDPSREGNTEAFF.

This CDR3 is CASSKRLAKEQYF. The CDR3 DNA follows: TGTGCCAGCAGCAAAAGACTAGCGAAGGAGCAGTACTTC. The rearrangement links TRBV7-8 to TRBJ2-7; TRBD2 agrees at 8 bases. This CDR3 has 13 amino acids. The J segment lost 7 bases and the V segment lost 5 bases, leaving 7 bases of the junction unmatched. CDR1 and CDR2 (germline): SGHVS, FQNEAQ.

The J gene is TRBJ1-2, the V gene TRBV6-5; a possible D gene is TRBD1 (6 bases). The CDR3 is made up of 14 amino acids. From germline, CDR1 is MNHEY and CDR2 SVGAGI. Trimming shortened V by 5 bases and J by 4 bases, and 14 bases separated the two germline ends. Here the CDR3 reads CASSAGATLYGYTF. CDR3 bases: TGTGCCAGCAGTGCGGGGGCCACACTCTATGGCTACACCTTC.

The chain recombines TRBV28 with TRBJ2-7; the D gene is possibly TRBD2 (6 bases). Germline loops: CDR1 MDHEN, CDR2 SYDVKM. The V and J ends lost 4 bases and 2 bases respectively, with 15 bases between them. The CDR3 sequence is 15 residues long. The DNA for the CDR3 is TGTGCCAGCAGTTCAATCGGGACTTTTGCCTACGAGCAGTACTTC. Its translation is CASSSIGTFAYEQYF.